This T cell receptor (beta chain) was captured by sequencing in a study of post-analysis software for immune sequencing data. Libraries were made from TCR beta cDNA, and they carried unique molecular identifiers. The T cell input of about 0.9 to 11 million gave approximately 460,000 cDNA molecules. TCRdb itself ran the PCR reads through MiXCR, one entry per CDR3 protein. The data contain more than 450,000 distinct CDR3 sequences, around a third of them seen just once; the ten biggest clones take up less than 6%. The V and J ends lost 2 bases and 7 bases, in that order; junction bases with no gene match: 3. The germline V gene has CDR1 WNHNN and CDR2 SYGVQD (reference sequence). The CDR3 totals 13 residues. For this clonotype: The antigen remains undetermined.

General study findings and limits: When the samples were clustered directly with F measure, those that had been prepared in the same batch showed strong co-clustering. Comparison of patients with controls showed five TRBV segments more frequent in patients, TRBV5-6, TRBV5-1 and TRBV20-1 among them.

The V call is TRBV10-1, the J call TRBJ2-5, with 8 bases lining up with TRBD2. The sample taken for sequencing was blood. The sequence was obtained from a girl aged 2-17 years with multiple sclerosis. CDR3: CASSETGGGTQYF. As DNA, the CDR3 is TGCGCCAGCAGTGAGACCGGGGGGGGGACCCAGTACTTC.